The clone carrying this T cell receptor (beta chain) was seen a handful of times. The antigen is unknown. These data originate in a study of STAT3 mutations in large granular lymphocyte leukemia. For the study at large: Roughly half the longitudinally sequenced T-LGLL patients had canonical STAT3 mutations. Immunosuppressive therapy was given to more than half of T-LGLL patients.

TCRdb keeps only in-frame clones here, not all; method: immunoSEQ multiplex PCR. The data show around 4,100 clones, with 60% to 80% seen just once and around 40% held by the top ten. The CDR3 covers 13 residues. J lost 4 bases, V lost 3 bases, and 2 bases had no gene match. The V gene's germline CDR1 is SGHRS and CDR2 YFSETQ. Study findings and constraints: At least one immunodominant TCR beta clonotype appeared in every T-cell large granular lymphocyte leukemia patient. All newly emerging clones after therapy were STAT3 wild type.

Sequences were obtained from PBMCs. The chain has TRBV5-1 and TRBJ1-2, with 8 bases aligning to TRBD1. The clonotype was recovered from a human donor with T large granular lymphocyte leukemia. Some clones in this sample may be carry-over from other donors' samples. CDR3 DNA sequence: TGCGCCAGCAGCTGGGGGACAGGCTATGGCTACACCTTC. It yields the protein CASSWGTGYGYTF.